This TCR beta chain was found in a study of blood T cell repertoires in COVID-19. The table came from immunoSEQ multiplex PCR; TCRdb's copy has only in-frame clones and leaves some out. The sample gives some 150,000 clones, 81% of which show up once; more than 7% is in the top ten. CDR3 length: 16 amino acids. V shed 2 bases, J shed 10 bases, and the junction held 8 bases outside the gene matches. CDR1 and CDR2 from the germline V gene are KGHDR and SFDVKD. The V gene is TRBV24-1, the J gene TRBJ1-6, with 9 bases fitting TRBD1. The sequencing input was peripheral blood. The sequence derives from a human donor with acute or convalescent COVID-19. The donor label of this sample is uncertain. This CDR3 is CATSDSTQGAGSPLHF. As DNA, the CDR3 is TGTGCCACCAGTGATTCTACACAGGGGGCCGGGTCACCCCTCCACTTT.